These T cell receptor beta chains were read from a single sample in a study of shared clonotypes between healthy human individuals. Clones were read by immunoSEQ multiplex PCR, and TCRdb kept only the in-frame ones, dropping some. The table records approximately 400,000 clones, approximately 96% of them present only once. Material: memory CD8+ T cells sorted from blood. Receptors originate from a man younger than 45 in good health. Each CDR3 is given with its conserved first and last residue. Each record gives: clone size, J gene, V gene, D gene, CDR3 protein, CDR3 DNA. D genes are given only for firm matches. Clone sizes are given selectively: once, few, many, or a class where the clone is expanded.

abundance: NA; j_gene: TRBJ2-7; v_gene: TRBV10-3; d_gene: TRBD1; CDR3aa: CAIRGQGNYEQYF; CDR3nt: TGTGCCATCAGGGGACAGGGTAACTACGAGCAGTACTTC
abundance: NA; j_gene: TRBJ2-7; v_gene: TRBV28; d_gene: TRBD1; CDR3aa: CASSLRTGGEQYF; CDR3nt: TGTGCCAGCAGCCTCCGGACAGGGGGGGAGCAGTACTTC
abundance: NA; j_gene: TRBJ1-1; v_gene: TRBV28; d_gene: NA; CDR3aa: CASSSADRNTEAFF; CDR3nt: TGTGCCAGCAGTTCCGCGGACAGGAACACTGAAGCTTTCTTT
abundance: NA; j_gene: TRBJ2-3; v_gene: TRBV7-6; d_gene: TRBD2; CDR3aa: CASSSRGGGSTQYF; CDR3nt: TGTGCCAGCAGCTCGCGGGGGGGAGGGTCTACGCAGTATTTT
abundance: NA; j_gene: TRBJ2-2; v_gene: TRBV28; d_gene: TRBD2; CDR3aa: CATLAGVPGELFF; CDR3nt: TGTGCCACGCTAGCGGGAGTCCCCGGGGAGCTGTTTTTT
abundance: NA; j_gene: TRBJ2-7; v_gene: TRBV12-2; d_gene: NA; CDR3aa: CASRSAAGTRLYEQYF; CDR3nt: TGTGCAAGTCGCTCTGCGGCCGGGACTAGACTTTACGAGCAGTACTTC
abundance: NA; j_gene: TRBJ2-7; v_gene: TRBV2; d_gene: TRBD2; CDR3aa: CASSASGSIVGEQYF; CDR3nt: TGTGCCAGTTCGGCTAGCGGGAGTATTGTGGGCGAGCAGTACTTC
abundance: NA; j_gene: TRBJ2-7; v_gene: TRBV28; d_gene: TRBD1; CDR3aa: CASSFKYRGPSYEQYF; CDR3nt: TGTGCCAGCAGCTTCAAATACAGGGGTCCCTCCTACGAGCAGTACTTC
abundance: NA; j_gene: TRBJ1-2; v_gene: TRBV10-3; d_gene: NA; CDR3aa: CAIDRVQARNYGYTF; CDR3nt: TGTGCCATCGACCGGGTACAGGCCCGTAACTATGGCTACACCTTC
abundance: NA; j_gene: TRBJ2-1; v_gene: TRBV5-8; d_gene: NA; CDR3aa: CASSLSGSYNEQFF; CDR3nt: TGTGCCAGCAGCTTGAGCGGCTCCTACAATGAGCAGTTCTTC
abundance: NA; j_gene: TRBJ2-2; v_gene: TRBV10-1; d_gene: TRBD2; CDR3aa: CASGTSGNTGELFF; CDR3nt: TGCGCCAGCGGGACTAGCGGGAACACCGGGGAGCTGTTTTTT
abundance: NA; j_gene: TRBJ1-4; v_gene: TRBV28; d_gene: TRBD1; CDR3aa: CASSLFGRQGKEKLFF; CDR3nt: TGTGCCAGCAGTTTATTTGGGCGACAGGGGAAGGAAAAACTGTTTTTT
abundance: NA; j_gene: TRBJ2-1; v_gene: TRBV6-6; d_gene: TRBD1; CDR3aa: CASTGTGGYNEQFF; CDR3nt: TGTGCCAGCACCGGGACAGGGGGCTACAATGAGCAGTTCTTC
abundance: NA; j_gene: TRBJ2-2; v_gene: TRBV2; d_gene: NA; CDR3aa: CASQPPNTGELFF; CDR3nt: TGTGCCAGCCAACCCCCTAACACCGGGGAGCTGTTTTTT
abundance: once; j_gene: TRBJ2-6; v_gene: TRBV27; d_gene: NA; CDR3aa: CASSFLGAGANVLTF; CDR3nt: TGTGCCAGCAGTTTTCTAGGGGCTGGGGCCAACGTCCTGACTTTC
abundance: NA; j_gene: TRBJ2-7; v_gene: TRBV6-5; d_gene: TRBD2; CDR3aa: CASSQTSGTNYEQYF; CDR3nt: TGTGCCAGCAGCCAGACTAGCGGGACGAACTACGAGCAGTACTTC
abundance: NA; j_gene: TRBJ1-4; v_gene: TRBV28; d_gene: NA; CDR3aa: CASSPSIRGGNEKLFF; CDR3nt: TGTGCCAGCAGCCCGTCCATCCGGGGTGGGAATGAAAAACTGTTTTTT
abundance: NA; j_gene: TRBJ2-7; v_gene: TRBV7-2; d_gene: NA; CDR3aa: CASSFAGTGYYEQYF; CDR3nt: TGTGCCAGCAGCTTTGCAGGGACGGGATATTACGAGCAGTACTTC
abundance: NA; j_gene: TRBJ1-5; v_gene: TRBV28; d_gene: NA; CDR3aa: CASSLAQGFQPQHF; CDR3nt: TGTGCCAGCAGTTTGGCTCAGGGATTTCAGCCCCAGCATTTT
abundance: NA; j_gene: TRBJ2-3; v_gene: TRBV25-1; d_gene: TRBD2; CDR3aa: CASTLAGGTDTQYF; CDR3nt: TGTGCCAGCACACTAGCGGGAGGTACAGATACGCAGTATTTT
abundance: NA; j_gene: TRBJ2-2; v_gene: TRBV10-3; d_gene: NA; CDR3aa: CAIGLAANTGELFF; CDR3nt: TGTGCCATCGGTCTGGCAGCGAACACCGGGGAGCTGTTTTTT
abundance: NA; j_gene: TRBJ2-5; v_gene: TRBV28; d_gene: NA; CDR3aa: CASSPPLSWMSETQYF; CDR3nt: TGTGCCAGCAGCCCCCCGCTTAGCTGGATGTCTGAGACCCAGTACTTC
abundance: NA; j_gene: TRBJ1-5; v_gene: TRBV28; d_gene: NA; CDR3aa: CASSSSQGYNQPQHF; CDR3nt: TGTGCCAGCAGTTCTAGTCAGGGTTACAATCAGCCCCAGCATTTT
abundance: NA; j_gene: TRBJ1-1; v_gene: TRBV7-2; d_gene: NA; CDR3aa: CASSSNTEAFF; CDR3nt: TGTGCCAGCAGCTCGAACACTGAAGCTTTCTTT
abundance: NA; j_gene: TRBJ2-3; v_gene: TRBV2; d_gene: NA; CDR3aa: CASSGQGTDTQYF; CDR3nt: TGTGCCAGCAGTGGCCAGGGTACAGATACGCAGTATTTT
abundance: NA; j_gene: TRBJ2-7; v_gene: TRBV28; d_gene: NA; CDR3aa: CASRGDGPYEQYF; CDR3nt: TGTGCCAGCAGAGGGGACGGGCCCTACGAGCAGTACTTC
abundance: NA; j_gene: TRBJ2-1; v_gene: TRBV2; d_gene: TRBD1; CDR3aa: CASSREGGLGEQFF; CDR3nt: TGTGCCAGCAGCCGCGAAGGGGGCCTCGGTGAGCAGTTCTTC
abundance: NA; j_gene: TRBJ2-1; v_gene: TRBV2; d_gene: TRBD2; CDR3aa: CASRLTREGRREQFF; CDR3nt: TGTGCCAGCAGACTAACGCGGGAGGGCCGGCGGGAGCAGTTCTTC
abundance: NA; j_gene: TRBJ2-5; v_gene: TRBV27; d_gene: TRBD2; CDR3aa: CASSFGAGGSETQYF; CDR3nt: TGTGCCAGCAGTTTTGGAGCGGGAGGTTCAGAGACCCAGTACTTC
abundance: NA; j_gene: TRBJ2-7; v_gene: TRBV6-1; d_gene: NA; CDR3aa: CASLENGEEQYF; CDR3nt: TGTGCCAGCCTGGAGAACGGGGAGGAGCAGTACTTC
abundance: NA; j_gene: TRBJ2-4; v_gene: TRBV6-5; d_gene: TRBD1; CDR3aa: CASSYAGTGFNGIQYF; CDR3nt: TGTGCCAGCAGTTATGCCGGGACAGGGTTTAATGGCATTCAGTACTTC
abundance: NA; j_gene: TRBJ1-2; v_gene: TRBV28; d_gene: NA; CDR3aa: CASSTSNYGYTF; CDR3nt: TGTGCCAGCAGTACCAGCAACTATGGCTACACCTTC
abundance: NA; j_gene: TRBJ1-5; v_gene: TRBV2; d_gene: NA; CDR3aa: CASSGQGNQPQHF; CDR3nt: TGTGCCAGCAGTGGACAGGGCAATCAGCCCCAGCATTTT
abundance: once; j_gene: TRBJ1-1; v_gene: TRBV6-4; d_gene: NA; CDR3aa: CASREAAFANTEAFF; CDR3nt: TGTGCCAGCAGGGAGGCGGCTTTCGCGAACACTGAAGCTTTCTTT
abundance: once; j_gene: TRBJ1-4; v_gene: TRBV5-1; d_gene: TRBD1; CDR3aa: CASSRDSPNEKLFF; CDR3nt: TGCGCCAGCAGCAGGGACAGCCCTAATGAAAAACTGTTTTTT
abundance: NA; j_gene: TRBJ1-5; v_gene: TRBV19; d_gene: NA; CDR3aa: CASRRTADSNQPQHF; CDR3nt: TGTGCCAGTAGACGGACGGCTGATAGCAATCAGCCCCAGCATTTT
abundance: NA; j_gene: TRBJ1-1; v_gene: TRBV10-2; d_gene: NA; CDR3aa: CASRGGAEAFF; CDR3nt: TGCGCCAGCAGAGGGGGGGCGGAAGCTTTCTTT
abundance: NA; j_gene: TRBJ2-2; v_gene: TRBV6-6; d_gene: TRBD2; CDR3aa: CASSYSGTRNTGELFF; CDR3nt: TGTGCCAGCAGTTACTCCGGGACTAGGAACACCGGGGAGCTGTTTTTT